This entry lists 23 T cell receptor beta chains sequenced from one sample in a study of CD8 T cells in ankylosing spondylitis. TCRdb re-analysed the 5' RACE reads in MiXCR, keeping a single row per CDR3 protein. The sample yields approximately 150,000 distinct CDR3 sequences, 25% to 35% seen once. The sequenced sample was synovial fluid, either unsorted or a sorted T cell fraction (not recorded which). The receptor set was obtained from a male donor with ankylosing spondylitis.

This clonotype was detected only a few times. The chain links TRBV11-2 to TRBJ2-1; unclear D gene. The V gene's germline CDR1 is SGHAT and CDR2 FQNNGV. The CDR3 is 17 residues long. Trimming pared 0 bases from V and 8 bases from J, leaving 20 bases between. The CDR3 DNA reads TGTGCCAGCAGCTTAGATCTATGGGCGATTCCATACTATGAGCAGTTCTTC. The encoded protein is CASSLDLWAIPYYEQFF.

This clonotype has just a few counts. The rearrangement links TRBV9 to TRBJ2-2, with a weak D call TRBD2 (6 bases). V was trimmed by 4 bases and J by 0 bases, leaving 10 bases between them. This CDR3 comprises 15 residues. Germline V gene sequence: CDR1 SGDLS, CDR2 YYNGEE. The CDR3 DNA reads TGTGCCAGCAGCCCGCGGGGAACGAACACCGGGGAGCTGTTTTTT. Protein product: CASSPRGTNTGELFF.

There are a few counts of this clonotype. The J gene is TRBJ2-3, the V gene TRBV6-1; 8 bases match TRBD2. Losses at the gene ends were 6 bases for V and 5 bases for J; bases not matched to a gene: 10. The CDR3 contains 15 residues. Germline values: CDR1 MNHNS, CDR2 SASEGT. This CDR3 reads CASSSPGGAGDTQYF. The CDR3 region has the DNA TGTGCCAGCAGCTCCCCCGGGGGGGCGGGAGATACGCAGTATTTT.

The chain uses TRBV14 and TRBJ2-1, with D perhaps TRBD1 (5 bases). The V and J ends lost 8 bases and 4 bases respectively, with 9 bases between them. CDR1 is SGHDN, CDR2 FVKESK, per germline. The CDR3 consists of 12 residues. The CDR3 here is CASGALYNEQFF. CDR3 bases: TGTGCCAGCGGGGCCTTATACAATGAGCAGTTCTTC.

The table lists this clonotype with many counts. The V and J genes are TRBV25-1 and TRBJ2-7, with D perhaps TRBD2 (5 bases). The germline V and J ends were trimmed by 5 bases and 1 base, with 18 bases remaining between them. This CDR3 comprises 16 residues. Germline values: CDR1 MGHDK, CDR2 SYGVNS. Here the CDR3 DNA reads TGTGCCAGCAGTCCAACACTAGGAGCCATTTCCTACGAGCAGTACTTC. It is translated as CASSPTLGAISYEQYF.

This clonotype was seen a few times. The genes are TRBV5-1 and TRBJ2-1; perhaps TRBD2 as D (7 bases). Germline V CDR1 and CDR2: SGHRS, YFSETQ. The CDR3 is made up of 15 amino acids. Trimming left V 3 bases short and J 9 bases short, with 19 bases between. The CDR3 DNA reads TGCGCCAGCAGCTCGTTTACTTCGGGGGGCGCTGAGCAGTTCTTC. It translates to CASSSFTSGGAEQFF. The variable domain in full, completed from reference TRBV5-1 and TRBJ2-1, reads KAGVTQTPRYLIKTRGQQVTLSCSPISGHRSVSWYQQTPGQGLQFLFEYFSETQRNKGNFPGRFSGRQFSNSRSEMNVSTLELGDSALYLCASSSFTSGGAEQFFGPGTRLTVL.

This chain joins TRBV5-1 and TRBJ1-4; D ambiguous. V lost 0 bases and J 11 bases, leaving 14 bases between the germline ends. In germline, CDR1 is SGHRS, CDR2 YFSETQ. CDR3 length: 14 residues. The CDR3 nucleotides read TGCGCCAGCAGCTTGGATTCTGGGCAGCCTAAACTGTTTTTT. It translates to CASSLDSGQPKLFF.

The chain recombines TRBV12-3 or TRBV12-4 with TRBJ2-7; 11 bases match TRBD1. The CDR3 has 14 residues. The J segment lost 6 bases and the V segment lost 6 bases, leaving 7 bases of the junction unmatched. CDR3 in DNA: TGTGCCAGCAGCCGCTCCGGGACAGGGGGCGAGCAGTACTTC. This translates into CASSRSGTGGEQYF.

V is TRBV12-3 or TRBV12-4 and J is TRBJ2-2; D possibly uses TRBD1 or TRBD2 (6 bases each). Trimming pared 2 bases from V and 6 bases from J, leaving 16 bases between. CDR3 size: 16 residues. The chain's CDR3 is CASSLNLGGRPGELFF. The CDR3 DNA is TGTGCCAGCAGTTTAAACCTGGGGGGCCGGCCCGGGGAGCTGTTTTTT.

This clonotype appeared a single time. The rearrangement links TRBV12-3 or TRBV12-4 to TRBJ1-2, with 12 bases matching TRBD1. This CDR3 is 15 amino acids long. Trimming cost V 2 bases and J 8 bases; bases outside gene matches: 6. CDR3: CASSLSGQGARGYTF. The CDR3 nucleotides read TGTGCCAGCAGTTTATCGGGACAGGGGGCGCGGGGCTACACCTTC.

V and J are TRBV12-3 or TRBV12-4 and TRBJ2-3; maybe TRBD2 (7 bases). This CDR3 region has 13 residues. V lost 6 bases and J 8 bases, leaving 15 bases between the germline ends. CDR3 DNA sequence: TGTGCCAGCAGGGGCGGGGGCGAGGGTACGCAGTATTTT. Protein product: CASRGGGEGTQYF.

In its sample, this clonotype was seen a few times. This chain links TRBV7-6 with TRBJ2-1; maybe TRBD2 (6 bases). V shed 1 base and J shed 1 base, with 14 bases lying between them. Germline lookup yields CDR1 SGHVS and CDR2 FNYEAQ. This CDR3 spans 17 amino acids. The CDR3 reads CASSLGGGSLSYNEQFF. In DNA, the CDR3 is TGTGCCAGCAGCTTAGGAGGAGGGTCCCTTTCCTACAATGAGCAGTTCTTC.

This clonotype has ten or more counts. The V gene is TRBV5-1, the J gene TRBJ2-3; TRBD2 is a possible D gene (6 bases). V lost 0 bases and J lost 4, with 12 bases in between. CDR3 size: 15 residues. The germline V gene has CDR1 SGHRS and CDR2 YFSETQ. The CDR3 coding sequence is TGCGCCAGCAGCTTGGCGCTAGCGCTTGCAGATACGCAGTATTTT. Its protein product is CASSLALALADTQYF.

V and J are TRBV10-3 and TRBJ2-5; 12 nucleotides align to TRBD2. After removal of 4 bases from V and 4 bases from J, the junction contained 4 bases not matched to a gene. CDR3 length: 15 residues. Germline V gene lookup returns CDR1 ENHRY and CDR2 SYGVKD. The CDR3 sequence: CAISGLAGAAETQYF. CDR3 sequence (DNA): TGTGCCATCAGTGGACTAGCGGGAGCGGCAGAGACCCAGTACTTC.

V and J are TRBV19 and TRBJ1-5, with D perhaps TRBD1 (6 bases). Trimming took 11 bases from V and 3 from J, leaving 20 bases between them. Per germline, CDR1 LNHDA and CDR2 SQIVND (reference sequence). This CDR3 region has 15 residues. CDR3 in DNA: TGTGCCGTAGCTGGGGGGGCGGGGGCCAATCAGCCCCAGCATTTT. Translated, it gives CAVAGGAGANQPQHF. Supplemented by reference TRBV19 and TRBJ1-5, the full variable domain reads DGGITQSPKYLFRKEGQNVTLSCEQNLNHDAMYWYRQDPGQGLRLIYYSQIVNDFQKGDIAEGYSVSREKKESFPLTVTSAQKNPTAFYLCAVAGGAGANQPQHFGDGTRLSIL.

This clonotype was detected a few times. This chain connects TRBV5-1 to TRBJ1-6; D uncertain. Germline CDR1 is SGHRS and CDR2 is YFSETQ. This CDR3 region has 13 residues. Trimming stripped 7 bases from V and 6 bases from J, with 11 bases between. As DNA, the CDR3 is TGCGCCAGCGCCCCGGGAGCTAATTCACCCCTCCACTTT. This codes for CASAPGANSPLHF.

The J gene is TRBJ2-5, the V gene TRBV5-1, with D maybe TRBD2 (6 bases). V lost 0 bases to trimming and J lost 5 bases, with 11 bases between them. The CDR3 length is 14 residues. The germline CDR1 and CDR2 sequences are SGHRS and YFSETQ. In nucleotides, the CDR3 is TGCGCCAGCAGCTTGGTGGCTAGCGCCGAGACCCAGTACTTC. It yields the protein CASSLVASAETQYF.

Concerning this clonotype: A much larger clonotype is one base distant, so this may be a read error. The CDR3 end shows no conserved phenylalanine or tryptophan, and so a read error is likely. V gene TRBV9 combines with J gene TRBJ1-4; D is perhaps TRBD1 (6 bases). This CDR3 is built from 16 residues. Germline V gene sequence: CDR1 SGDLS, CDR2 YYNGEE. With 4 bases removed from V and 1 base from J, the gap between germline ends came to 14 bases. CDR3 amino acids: CASSPGTRGTNEKLFS. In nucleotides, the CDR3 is TGTGCCAGCAGCCCGGGGACACGCGGAACTAATGAAAAACTGTTTTCT.

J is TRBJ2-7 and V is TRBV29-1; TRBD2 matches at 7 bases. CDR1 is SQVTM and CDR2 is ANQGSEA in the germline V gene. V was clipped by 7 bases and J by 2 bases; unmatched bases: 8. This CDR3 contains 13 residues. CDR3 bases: TGCAGCGCGAGTCGGGGGGTAACCTACGAGCAGTACTTC. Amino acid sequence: CSASRGVTYEQYF.

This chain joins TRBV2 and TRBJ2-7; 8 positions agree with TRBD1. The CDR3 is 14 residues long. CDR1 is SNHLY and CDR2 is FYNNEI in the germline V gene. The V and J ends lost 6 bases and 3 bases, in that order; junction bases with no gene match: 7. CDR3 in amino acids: CASRSGTGIYEQYF. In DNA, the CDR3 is TGTGCCAGCAGGTCCGGGACAGGAATCTACGAGCAGTACTTC.

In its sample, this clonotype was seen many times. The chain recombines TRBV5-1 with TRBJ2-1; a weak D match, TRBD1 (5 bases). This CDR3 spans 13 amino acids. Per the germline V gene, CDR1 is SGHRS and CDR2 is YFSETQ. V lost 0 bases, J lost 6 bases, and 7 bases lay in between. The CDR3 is CASSLERGNEQFF. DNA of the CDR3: TGCGCCAGCAGCTTGGAAAGGGGCAATGAGCAGTTCTTC.

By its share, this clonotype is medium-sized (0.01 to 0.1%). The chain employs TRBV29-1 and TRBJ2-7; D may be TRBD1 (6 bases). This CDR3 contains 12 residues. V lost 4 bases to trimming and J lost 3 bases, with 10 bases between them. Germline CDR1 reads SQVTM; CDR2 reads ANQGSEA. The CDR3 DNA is TGCAGCGTTGGTGGACAGTACTACGAGCAGTACTTC. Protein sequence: CSVGGQYYEQYF.

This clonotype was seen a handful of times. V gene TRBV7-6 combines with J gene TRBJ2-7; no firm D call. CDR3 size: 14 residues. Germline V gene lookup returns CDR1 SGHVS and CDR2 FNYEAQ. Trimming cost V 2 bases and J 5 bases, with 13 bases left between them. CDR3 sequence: CASSLLGNNHEQYF. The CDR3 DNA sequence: TGTGCCAGCAGCTTACTGGGAAACAATCACGAGCAGTACTTC.